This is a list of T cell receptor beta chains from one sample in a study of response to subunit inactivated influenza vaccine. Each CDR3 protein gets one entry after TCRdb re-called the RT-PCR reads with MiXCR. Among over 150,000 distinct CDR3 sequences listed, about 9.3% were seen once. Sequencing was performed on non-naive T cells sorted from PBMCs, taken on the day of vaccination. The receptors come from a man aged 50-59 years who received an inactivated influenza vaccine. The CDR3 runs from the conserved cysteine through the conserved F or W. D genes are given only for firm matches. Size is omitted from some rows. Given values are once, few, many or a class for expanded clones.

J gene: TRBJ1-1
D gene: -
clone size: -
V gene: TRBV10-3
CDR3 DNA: TGTGCCATCAGTAAGTCAAGGGGCACTGAAGCTTTCTTT
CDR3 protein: CAISKSRGTEAFF

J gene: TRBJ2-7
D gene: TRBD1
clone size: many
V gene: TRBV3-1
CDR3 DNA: TGTGCCAGCAGCCAAGCGGCAGGGGGCGACGAGCAGTACTTC
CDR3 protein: CASSQAAGGDEQYF

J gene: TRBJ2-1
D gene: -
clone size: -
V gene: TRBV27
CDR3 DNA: TGTGCCAGCAGTTTGGGGACGTATGGGAATGAGCAGTTCTTC
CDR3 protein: CASSLGTYGNEQFF

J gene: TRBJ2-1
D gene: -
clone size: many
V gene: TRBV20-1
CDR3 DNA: TGCAGTGCTAGAGATCAGTATAAGAATGAGCAGTTCTTC
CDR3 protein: CSARDQYKNEQFF

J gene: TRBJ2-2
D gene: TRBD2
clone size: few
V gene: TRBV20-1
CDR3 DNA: TGCAGTGCTAAGGCAATAGCGGGTCGTGGGGGAACCGGGGAGCTGTTTTTT
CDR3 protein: CSAKAIAGRGGTGELFF

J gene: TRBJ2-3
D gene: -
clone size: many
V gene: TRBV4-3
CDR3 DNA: TGCGCCAGCAGCCAAGAGGCAGGGTGGACAGATACGCAGTATTTT
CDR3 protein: CASSQEAGWTDTQYF

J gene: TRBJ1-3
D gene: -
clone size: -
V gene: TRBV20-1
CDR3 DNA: TGCAGTGCTAGCGGAGGTGGCACCCTTGGAAACACCATATATTTT
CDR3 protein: CSASGGGTLGNTIYF

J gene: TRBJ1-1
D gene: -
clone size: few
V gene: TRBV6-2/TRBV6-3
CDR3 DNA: TGTGCCAGCATGGGTTACAACACTGAAGCTTTCTTT
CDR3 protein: CASMGYNTEAFF

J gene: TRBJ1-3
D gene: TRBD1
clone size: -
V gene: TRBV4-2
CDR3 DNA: TGTGCCAGCAGCCCCGGGACAGCGACTGAAAACACCATATATTTT
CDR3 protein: CASSPGTATENTIYF

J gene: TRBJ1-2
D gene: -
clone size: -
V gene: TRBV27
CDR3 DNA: TGTGCCAGCAGTTTATCGGTCAGGGAGTACGATGGCTACACCTTC
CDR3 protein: CASSLSVREYDGYTF

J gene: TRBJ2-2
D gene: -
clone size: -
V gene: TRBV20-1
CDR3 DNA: TGCAGTGCTAGTTTCAGGGGGAACACCGGGGAGCTGTTTTTT
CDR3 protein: CSASFRGNTGELFF

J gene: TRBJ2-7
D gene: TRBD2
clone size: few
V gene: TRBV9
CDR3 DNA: TGTGCCAGCAGCGTATCGGCGGGAGGGCCGGAGGAGCAGTACTTC
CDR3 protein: CASSVSAGGPEEQYF

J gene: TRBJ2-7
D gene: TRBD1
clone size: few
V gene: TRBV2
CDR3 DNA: TGTGCCAGCAGTCCCGACAGGGCAAGCTCCTACGAGCAGTACTTC
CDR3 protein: CASSPDRASSYEQYF

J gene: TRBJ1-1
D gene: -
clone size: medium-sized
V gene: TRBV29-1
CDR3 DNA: TGCAGCGTTGCTGCAGGGGCGAACACTGAAGCTTTCTTT
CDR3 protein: CSVAAGANTEAFF

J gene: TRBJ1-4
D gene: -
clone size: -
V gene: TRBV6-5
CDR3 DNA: TGTGCCAGCAGTTACTCGTGGGAGGGGAATGAAAAACTGTTTTTT
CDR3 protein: CASSYSWEGNEKLFF

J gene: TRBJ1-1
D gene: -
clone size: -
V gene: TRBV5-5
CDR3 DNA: TGTGCCAGCAGCAAGTCCAGGGGAGGCACTGAAGCTTTCTTT
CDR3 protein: CASSKSRGGTEAFF

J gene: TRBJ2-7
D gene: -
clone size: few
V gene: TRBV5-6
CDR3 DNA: TGTGCCAGCAGCTTCTTCGACGCCGAGCAGTACTTC
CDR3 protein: CASSFFDAEQYF

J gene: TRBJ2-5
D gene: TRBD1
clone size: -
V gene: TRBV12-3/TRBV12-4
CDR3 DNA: TGTGCCAGCAGTTTGGGGGACAGGGGAATGCGGGAGACCCAGTACTTC
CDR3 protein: CASSLGDRGMRETQYF

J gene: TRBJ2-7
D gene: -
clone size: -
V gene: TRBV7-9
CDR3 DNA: TGTGCCAGCAGCTTAGAAGGGGGGGCGTACGAGCAGTACTTC
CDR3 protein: CASSLEGGAYEQYF

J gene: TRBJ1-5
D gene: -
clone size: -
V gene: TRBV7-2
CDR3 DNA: TGTGCCAGCAGCCTGGCGGGTCCGAGCAATCAGCCCCAGCATTTT
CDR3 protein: CASSLAGPSNQPQHF

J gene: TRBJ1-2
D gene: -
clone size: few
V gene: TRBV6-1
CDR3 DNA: TGTGCCAGCAGTGAAGCGGCAGGCCTGGGTGGCTACACCTTC
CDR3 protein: CASSEAAGLGGYTF

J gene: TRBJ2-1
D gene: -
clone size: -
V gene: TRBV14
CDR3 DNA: TGTGCCAGCAGCCAAGACATGAGGATCCCCTCCTACAATGAGCAGTTCTTC
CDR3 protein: CASSQDMRIPSYNEQFF

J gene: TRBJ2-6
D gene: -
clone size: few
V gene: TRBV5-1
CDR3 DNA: TGCGCCAGCAGCTTTTGGGGGGGCTCCGGGGCCAACGTCCTGACTTTC
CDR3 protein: CASSFWGGSGANVLTF

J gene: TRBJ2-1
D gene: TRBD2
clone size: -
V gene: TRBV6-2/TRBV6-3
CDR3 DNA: TGTGCCAGCAGTTACCTCACTAGCGGGAGGAAAGATGAGCAGTTCTTC
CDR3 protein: CASSYLTSGRKDEQFF

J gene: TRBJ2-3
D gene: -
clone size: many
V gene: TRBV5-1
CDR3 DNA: TGCGCCAGCAGCCGACAGGAACCCACAGATACGCAGTATTTT
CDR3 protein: CASSRQEPTDTQYF

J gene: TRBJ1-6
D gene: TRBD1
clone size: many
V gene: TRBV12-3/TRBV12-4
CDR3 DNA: TGTGCCAGCAGTTTAGCGGGGACAGCCAATTCACCCCTCCACTTT
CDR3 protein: CASSLAGTANSPLHF

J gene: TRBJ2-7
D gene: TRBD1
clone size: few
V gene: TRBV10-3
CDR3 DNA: TGTGCCATCAGTGGGGACAGGAGCTCCTACGAGCAGTACTTC
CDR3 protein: CAISGDRSSYEQYF

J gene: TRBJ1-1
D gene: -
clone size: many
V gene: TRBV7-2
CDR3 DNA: TGTGCCAGCAGTAGGTTGTCAGGGGCGTCCTCTGAAGCTTTCTTT
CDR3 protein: CASSRLSGASSEAFF

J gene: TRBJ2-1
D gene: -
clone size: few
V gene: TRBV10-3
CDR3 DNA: TGTGCCATCAGTTCTCGGGACGGGAGTTATTTCTTC
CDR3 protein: CAISSRDGSYFF

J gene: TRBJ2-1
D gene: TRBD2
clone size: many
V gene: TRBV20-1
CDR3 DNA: TGCAGTGCTAGGGATAGCGGGCGGATGGAGTTCTTC
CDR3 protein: CSARDSGRMEFF

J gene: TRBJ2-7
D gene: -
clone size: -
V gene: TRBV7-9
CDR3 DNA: TGTGCCAGCAGCCCCGATTTAGCGAGGGACGAGCAGTACTTC
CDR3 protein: CASSPDLARDEQYF

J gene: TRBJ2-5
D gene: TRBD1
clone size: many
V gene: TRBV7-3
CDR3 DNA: TGTGCCAGCAGCTTGACCAGGGGGGAGACCCAGTACTTC
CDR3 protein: CASSLTRGETQYF

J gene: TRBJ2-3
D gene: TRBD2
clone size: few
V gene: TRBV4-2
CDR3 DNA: TGTGCCAGCAGCCAAGATTTCGCGGGGGACACAGATACGCAGTATTTT
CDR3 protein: CASSQDFAGDTDTQYF

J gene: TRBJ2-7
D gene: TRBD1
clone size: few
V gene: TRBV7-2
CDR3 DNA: TGTGCCAGCAGCCCGGACAGGGCCGAGCAGTACTTC
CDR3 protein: CASSPDRAEQYF

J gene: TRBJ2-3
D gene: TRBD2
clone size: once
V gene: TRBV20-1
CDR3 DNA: TGCAGTGCTCGGACTAGCAGTGGGACTACGCAGTATTTT
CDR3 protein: CSARTSSGTTQYF

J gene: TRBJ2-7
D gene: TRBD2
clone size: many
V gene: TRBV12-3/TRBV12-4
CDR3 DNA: TGTGCCAGCAGTTTAGCTAGCGGGGCCTACGAGCAGTACTTC
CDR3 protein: CASSLASGAYEQYF

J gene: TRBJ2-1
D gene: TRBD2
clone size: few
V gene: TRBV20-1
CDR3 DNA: TGCAGTGCTAGAGATCGGGGACTAGAAAAAGCGAATGAGCAGTTCTTC
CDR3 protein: CSARDRGLEKANEQFF

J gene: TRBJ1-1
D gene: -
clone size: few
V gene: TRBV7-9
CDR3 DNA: TGTGCCAGCAGCTTAAGTTGGGACACTGAAGCTTTCTTT
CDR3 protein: CASSLSWDTEAFF

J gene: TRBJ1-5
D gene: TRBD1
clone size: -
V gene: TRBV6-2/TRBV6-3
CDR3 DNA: TGTGCCAGCAGTTTACAGGGGATTTTGCCCCAGCATTTT
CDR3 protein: CASSLQGILPQHF

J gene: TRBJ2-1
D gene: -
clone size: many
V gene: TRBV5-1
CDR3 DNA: TGCGCCAGCAGCTTGGTGGTATCGCGAGGGTATGAGCAGTTCTTC
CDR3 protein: CASSLVVSRGYEQFF

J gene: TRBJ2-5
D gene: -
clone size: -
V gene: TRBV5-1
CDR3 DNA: TGCGCCAGCAGCTCCGAAGGACTCGGGGGTAGGGAGACCCAGTACTTC
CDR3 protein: CASSSEGLGGRETQYF

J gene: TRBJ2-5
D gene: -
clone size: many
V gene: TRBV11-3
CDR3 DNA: TGTGCCAGCAGCTTACGGGAGAGTGAAGAGACCCAGTACTTC
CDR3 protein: CASSLRESEETQYF

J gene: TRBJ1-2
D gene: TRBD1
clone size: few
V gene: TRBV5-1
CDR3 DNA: TGCGCCAGCAGCGGGGGGACAGCGGGCTACACCTTC
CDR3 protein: CASSGGTAGYTF

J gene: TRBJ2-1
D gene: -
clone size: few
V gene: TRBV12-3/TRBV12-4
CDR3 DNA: TGTGCCAGCAGCACCGGGACTCGCTATTACAATGAGCAGTTTTTC
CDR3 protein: CASSTGTRYYNEQFF

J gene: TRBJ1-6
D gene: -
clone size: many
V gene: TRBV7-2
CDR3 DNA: TGTGCCAGCAGCTTAGCTAGGGACAATTCACCCCTCCACTTT
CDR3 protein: CASSLARDNSPLHF

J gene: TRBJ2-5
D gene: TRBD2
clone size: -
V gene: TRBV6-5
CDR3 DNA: TGTGCCAGCAGTTACTCGGCTAGCGGGAGGCCAGAGACCCAGTACTTC
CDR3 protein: CASSYSASGRPETQYF

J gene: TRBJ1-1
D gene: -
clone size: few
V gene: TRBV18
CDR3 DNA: TGTGCCAGCTCACCTTTTGGGGCAGGCAACACTGAAGCTTTCTTT
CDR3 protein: CASSPFGAGNTEAFF

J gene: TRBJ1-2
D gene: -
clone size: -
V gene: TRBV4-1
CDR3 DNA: TGCGCCAGCAGCCAAGACCGGGGGGGGGCCCTCGGTGGCTACACCTTC
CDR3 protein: CASSQDRGGALGGYTF

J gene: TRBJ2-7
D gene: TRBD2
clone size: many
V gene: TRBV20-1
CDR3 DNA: TGCAGTGTCAGCGGGAGTGACGAGCAGTACTTC
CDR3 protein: CSVSGSDEQYF

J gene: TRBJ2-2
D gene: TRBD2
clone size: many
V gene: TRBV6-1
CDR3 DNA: TGTGCCAGCACCCCAGTAGTTGGGACTAGCAGGAACACCGGGGAGCTGTTTTTT
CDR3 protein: CASTPVVGTSRNTGELFF

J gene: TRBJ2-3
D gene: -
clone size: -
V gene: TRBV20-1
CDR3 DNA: TGCAGTGCTAGAGATCTCCAAGGGGGGGCTATCACAGATACGCAGTATTTT
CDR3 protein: CSARDLQGGAITDTQYF

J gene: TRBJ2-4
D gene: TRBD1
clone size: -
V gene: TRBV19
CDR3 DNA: TGTGCCAGTACCAGAGGGGGCGTGGGAAACATTCAGTACTTC
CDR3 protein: CASTRGGVGNIQYF

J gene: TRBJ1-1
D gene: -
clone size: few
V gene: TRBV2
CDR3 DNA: TGTGCCAGCAGTTGGGGGAGCACTGAAGCTTTCTTT
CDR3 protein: CASSWGSTEAFF